The 18 T cell receptor beta chains below were found in one sample sequenced in a study of response to subunit inactivated influenza vaccine. Via MiXCR, TCRdb re-called the RT-PCR reads, giving one row per CDR3 protein. The table records approximately 480,000 distinct CDR3 sequences, over 9.5% of them present only once. The specimen was PBMCs from blood, collected roughly 46 days after vaccination. These receptors were obtained from a man in his fifties or sixties who received an inactivated influenza vaccine.

This clonotype has a handful of counts. The V gene is TRBV20-1, the J gene TRBJ1-6, with D maybe TRBD1 (6 bases). The V gene lost 1 base and the J gene lost 16 bases, with 17 bases spanning the gap. Germline CDR1 reads DFQATT; CDR2 reads SNEGSKA (reference sequence). This CDR3 contains 13 residues. The CDR3: CSARVQGGPLLHF. DNA of the CDR3: TGCAGTGCTAGAGTGCAAGGGGGGCCCCTACTCCACTTT.

In its sample, this clonotype was seen many times. This chain joins TRBV12-3 or TRBV12-4 and TRBJ2-7; the D gene could be TRBD1 or TRBD2 (5 bases each). The V and J ends lost 1 base and 1 base respectively, with 17 bases between them. There are 17 residues in the CDR3. CDR3 protein: CASSLEFGTGISYEQYF. CDR3 nucleotide sequence: TGTGCCAGCAGTTTAGAGTTTGGGACGGGGATATCCTACGAGCAGTACTTC.

This clonotype was counted once. J is TRBJ2-3 and V is TRBV20-1; D not resolved. CDR1 and CDR2 from the germline V gene are DFQATT and SNEGSKA (reference sequence). The V end was cut by 6 bases, the J end by 2 bases, with 9 bases between. This CDR3 comprises 12 residues. CDR3 bases: TGCAGTGCGAAGCTCTACACAGATACGCAGTATTTT. Protein: CSAKLYTDTQYF.

This clonotype was counted at least ten times. The chain couples TRBV5-1 to TRBJ2-7, with D perhaps matching TRBD1 (5 bases). The CDR3 is made up of 12 amino acids. Germline CDR1 SGHRS, CDR2 YFSETQ. The ends were cut back, 0 bases at V and 8 bases at J, with 9 bases in the middle. CDR3 residues: CASSLVRDQQYF. The CDR3 nucleotides are TGCGCCAGCAGCTTGGTCAGGGATCAGCAGTACTTC.

There are many counts of this clonotype. The chain combines TRBV3-1 with TRBJ1-6; 9 positions agree with TRBD1. Germline CDR1 LGHDT, CDR2 YNNKEL (reference sequence). With V trimmed by 1 base and J by 9 bases, 7 bases remained unmatched. This CDR3 region has 16 residues. The CDR3 region is CASSQAGTGNGSPLHF. DNA of the CDR3: TGTGCCAGCAGCCAAGCAGGGACAGGGAATGGTTCACCCCTCCACTTT.

J is TRBJ2-5 and V is TRBV2, with TRBD2 matching over 13 bases. The CDR3 sequence is 17 residues long. The V segment lost 7 bases and the J segment 3 bases; nucleotides outside the gene matches: 11. Germline V gives CDR1 SNHLY, CDR2 FYNNEI. CDR3 bases: TGTGCCAGCACCGAACCGGGACTAGCGGGAATCGAAGAGACCCAGTACTTC. This codes for CASTEPGLAGIEETQYF.

The chain joins TRBV15 to TRBJ2-1, with 9 positions matching TRBD2. The CDR3 contains 15 residues. Looked up from germline, CDR1 is LNHNV and CDR2 is YYDKDF (reference sequence). J gave up 7 bases and V 4 bases, and 8 bases lay outside the gene matches. CDR3 DNA sequence: TGTGCCACCAGCATCCGAGCGGGGGGTTGGAATGAGCAGTTCTTC. Amino acid sequence: CATSIRAGGWNEQFF.

The rearrangement links TRBV3-1 to TRBJ1-1, with 8 bases matching TRBD1. Germline CDR1 is LGHDT and CDR2 is YNNKEL (reference sequence). V lost 3 bases, J lost 5 bases, and 2 bases stayed unmatched. This CDR3 comprises 13 residues. The CDR3 protein is CASSQTGETEAFF. The CDR3 DNA reads TGTGCCAGCAGCCAGACAGGGGAGACTGAAGCTTTCTTT. The variable domain in full, with the rest retrieved from reference TRBV3-1 and TRBJ1-1, is DTAVSQTPKYLVTQMGNDKSIKCEQNLGHDTMYWYKQDSKKFLKIMFSYNNKELIINETVPNRFSPKSPDKAHLNLHINSLELGDSAVYFCASSQTGETEAFFGQGTRLTVV.

The CDR3 DNA reads TGCGCCAGCAGCTTGGCTGGGGGAGTCGGCCAAGAGACCCAGTACTTC. Its translation is CASSLAGGVGQETQYF. The chain joins TRBV5-1 to TRBJ2-5; D assignment may be TRBD1 or TRBD2 (5 bases each). Trimming removed 0 bases from V and 1 base from J, with 13 bases in between. The V gene's germline CDR1 is SGHRS and CDR2 YFSETQ. The CDR3 has 16 amino acids.

This rearrangement joins TRBV15 to TRBJ1-5; weak D call: TRBD1 (6 bases). V was clipped by 6 bases and J by 4 bases, with 16 bases between them. The CDR3 is 15 residues long. CDR1 and CDR2 from the germline V gene are LNHNV and YYDKDF (reference sequence). CDR3 nucleotide sequence: TGTGCCACCAGAGGTCAGGGGCCCGGAAATCAGCCCCAGCATTTT. Protein: CATRGQGPGNQPQHF.

The chain uses TRBV3-1 and TRBJ2-3; 8 nucleotides line up with TRBD1. Germline trimming cut 2 bases from V and 10 bases from J; bases unmatched to any gene: 2. Germline V gives CDR1 LGHDT, CDR2 YNNKEL (reference sequence). The CDR3 is 12 residues long. The chain's CDR3 is CASSQRDRSQYF. The CDR3 DNA is TGTGCCAGCAGCCAAAGGGACAGGTCGCAGTATTTT.

This clonotype appeared a few times. Written as DNA, the CDR3 is TGTGCCAGCAGCGGGTACGGCTACAATGAGCAGTTCTTC. Its protein is CASSGYGYNEQFF. The V call is TRBV7-8, the J call TRBJ2-1; D is ambiguous. CDR3 size: 13 residues. The V gene's germline CDR1 is SGHVS and CDR2 FQNEAQ. The germline V and J ends were trimmed by 5 bases and 3 bases, with 8 bases remaining between them.

This clonotype was found many times. V is TRBV7-9 and J is TRBJ2-7; TRBD1 matches at 7 bases. Trimming took 2 bases from V and 5 from J; bases not matched to a gene: 9. The CDR3 contains 15 residues. Germline CDR1 is SEHNR and CDR2 is FQNEAQ (reference sequence). CDR3 in amino acids: CASSLMGRQGNEQYF. The DNA for the CDR3 is TGTGCCAGCAGCTTAATGGGAAGACAGGGCAACGAGCAGTACTTC.

The chain combines TRBV7-2 with TRBJ2-1, with D maybe TRBD2 (5 bases). Looked up from germline, CDR1 is SGHTA and CDR2 is FQGNSA. V gave up 5 bases and J gave up 4 bases, with 12 bases separating them. The CDR3 extends over 14 amino acids. The CDR3 spells CASSPASGYNEQFF. CDR3 DNA: TGTGCCAGCAGCCCCGCCAGCGGATACAATGAGCAGTTCTTC.

The J gene is TRBJ1-1, the V gene TRBV29-1, with D uncertain. CDR1 is SQVTM and CDR2 is ANQGSEA in the germline V gene. V lost 2 bases and J lost 4, with 11 bases in between. The CDR3 runs to 13 residues. The CDR3 region is CSVELRAITEAFF. For the CDR3, the DNA is TGCAGCGTTGAACTAAGGGCTATCACTGAAGCTTTCTTT.

This clonotype has only a few counts. V and J are TRBV29-1 and TRBJ1-1; no definite D call. Trimming left V 5 bases short and J 1 base short, with 11 bases between. CDR1 and CDR2 (germline): SQVTM, ANQGSEA. CDR3 length equals 13 residues. The DNA for the CDR3 is TGCAGCGTTACGGGCACACCGAACACTGAAGCTTTCTTT. It encodes CSVTGTPNTEAFF.

This chain links TRBV5-6 with TRBJ2-1, with D tentatively TRBD2 (6 bases). The CDR3 spans 19 residues. V dropped 4 bases and J dropped 0 bases, with 23 bases sitting between them. CDR1 and CDR2 from the germline V gene are SGHDT and YYEEEE. CDR3 sequence: CASSASSGESIFSYNEQFF. CDR3 DNA sequence: TGTGCCAGCAGCGCTAGTTCGGGGGAGTCCATTTTCTCCTACAATGAGCAGTTCTTC.

The V and J genes are TRBV24-1 and TRBJ1-1; D is possibly TRBD1 (5 bases). V was cut by 4 bases and J by 5 bases, with 7 bases left in between. Per germline, CDR1 KGHDR and CDR2 SFDVKD. The CDR3 totals 12 residues. CDR3 DNA sequence: TGTGCCACCAGTGACTGGGGGACTGAAGCTTTCTTT. Protein sequence: CATSDWGTEAFF.